These 27 T cell receptor beta chains share one sample of origin, sequenced in a study of metastatic and nonmetastatic thyroid tumors. TCRdb re-processed the PCR reads through MiXCR. The repertoire holds around 18,000 clones, with under 35% as singletons. No treatment of any kind had been given to any patient before thyroid surgery. The sample taken for sequencing was tumor tissue. The origin of the receptors is a female donor with papillary thyroid cancer or a benign thyroid nodule (not recorded which). Some clones in this sample may be carry-over from other donors' samples.

A few counts support this clone. J is TRBJ2-1 and V is TRBV6-1; 11 bases match TRBD2. V lost 5 bases and J lost 8; bases outside the gene matches: 5. This CDR3 region has 14 residues. Germline assignment: CDR1 MNHNS and CDR2 SASEGT. This CDR3 is CASSPGTSGDEQFF. The CDR3 region has the DNA TGTGCCAGCAGTCCCGGGACTAGCGGCGATGAGCAGTTCTTC.

The V gene is TRBV3-1, the J gene TRBJ1-1, with 9 bases fitting TRBD1. Per germline, CDR1 LGHDT and CDR2 YNNKEL (reference sequence). The CDR3 covers 16 residues. Germline trimming cut 2 bases from V and 1 base from J; bases unmatched to any gene: 5. The DNA of the CDR3 is TGTGCCAGCAGCCAAAACTCGGACAGGGGGAACACTGAAGCTTTCTTT. This codes for CASSQNSDRGNTEAFF. Based on the CDR3 plus reference TRBV3-1 and TRBJ1-1, the full variable domain is DTAVSQTPKYLVTQMGNDKSIKCEQNLGHDTMYWYKQDSKKFLKIMFSYNNKELIINETVPNRFSPKSPDKAHLNLHINSLELGDSAVYFCASSQNSDRGNTEAFFGQGTRLTVV.

This clone was seen ten or more times. The V and J genes are TRBV20-1 and TRBJ1-1; no firm D call. V was clipped by 1 base and J by 4 bases, with 4 bases between them. The CDR3 extends over 11 amino acids. Germline values: CDR1 DFQATT, CDR2 SNEGSKA (reference sequence). CDR3 protein: CSARVLTEAFF. The CDR3 DNA is TGCAGTGCTAGAGTCCTCACTGAAGCTTTCTTT.

In DNA, the CDR3 is TGTGCCAGCAGTTTTGTGGGTAACTATGGCTACACCTTC. This sequence encodes CASSFVGNYGYTF. J is TRBJ1-2 and V is TRBV28, with no clear D. V lost 3 bases and J lost 1, with 6 bases in between. The CDR3 has 13 amino acids. CDR1 is MDHEN and CDR2 is SYDVKM in the germline V gene.

The rearrangement links TRBV6-2 or TRBV6-3 to TRBJ1-1; 7 positions match TRBD1. The CDR3 extends over 14 amino acids. The V segment lost 0 bases and the J segment 7 bases; nucleotides outside the gene matches: 5. CDR1 is MNHEY, CDR2 SVGEGT, per germline. CDR3 coding DNA: TGTGCCAGCAGTTACTCGACCCCAGGGGGTGAAGCTTTCTTT. Encoded protein: CASSYSTPGGEAFF.

This clone was recorded many times. V gene TRBV30 combines with J gene TRBJ2-7; 7 nucleotides agree with TRBD1. The CDR3 has 15 amino acids. CDR1 is GTSNPN and CDR2 is SVGIG in the germline V gene (reference sequence). Unmatched junction bases numbered 12, after V lost 5 bases and J lost 2 bases. The CDR3 DNA is TGTGCCTGGTCTGGGTACGGACAGGAACCCTACGAGCAGTACTTC. Amino acids: CAWSGYGQEPYEQYF.

This clone was seen at least ten times. This chain links TRBV3-1 with TRBJ2-1, with a tentative D call TRBD2 (5 bases). Trimming took 4 bases from V and 10 from J, leaving 14 bases between them. CDR3 size: 13 residues. CDR1 is LGHDT and CDR2 is YNNKEL in the germline V gene (reference sequence). The CDR3 spells CASSPVGGQEQFF. In nucleotides, the CDR3 is TGTGCCAGCAGCCCGGTCGGCGGGCAAGAGCAGTTCTTC.

In this sample, this clone turned up a few times. Relative to the germline gene, one junction end is altered; a read error may explain this. J is TRBJ2-1 and V is TRBV28, with 14 nucleotides matching TRBD2. The CDR3 consists of 14 residues. The germline V gene encodes CDR1 MDHEN and CDR2 SYDVKM. The CDR3 sequence: CVSSGTSGGSEQFF. The CDR3 DNA sequence: TGTGTCAGCAGCGGGACTAGCGGGGGCAGTGAGCAGTTCTTC.

Remarks on this clone: This could be a read error, since a much larger clone is one nucleotide away. This chain uses TRBV5-4 with TRBJ2-6; D is tentatively TRBD1 or TRBD2 (5 bases each). Germline V gives CDR1 SGHNT, CDR2 YYREEE (reference sequence). The CDR3 contains 15 residues. DNA of the CDR3: TGTGCCAGCAGCTCAGGGAGTTCTGAGGCCAACGTCCTGACTTTC. It specifies CASSSGSSEANVLTF.

The sample holds a few counts of this clone. The rearrangement uses TRBV28 and TRBJ2-7; 7 bases agree with TRBD1. With V trimmed by 3 bases and J by 2 bases, 4 bases remained unmatched. This CDR3 contains 14 residues. Germline CDR1 MDHEN, CDR2 SYDVKM. The CDR3 DNA reads as TGTGCCAGCAGTTTGTACAGGGGAGCCTACGAGCAGTACTTC. This gives the protein CASSLYRGAYEQYF. Using reference TRBV28 and TRBJ2-7 for the parts outside the CDR3, the full variable domain is DVKVTQSSRYLVKRTGEKVFLECVQDMDHENMFWYRQDPGLGLRLIYFSYDVKMKEKGDIPEGYSVSREKKERFSLILESASTNQTSMYLCASSLYRGAYEQYFGPGTRLTVT.

This clone was counted between two and nine times. The chain has TRBV29-1 and TRBJ2-6; D may match TRBD1 or TRBD2 (6 bases each). Germline lookup yields CDR1 SQVTM and CDR2 ANQGSEA. Trimming left V 5 bases short and J 2 bases short, with 13 bases between. The CDR3 extends over 15 amino acids. CDR3 residues: CSVLGGLPGANVLTF. CDR3 coding DNA: TGCAGCGTTCTTGGGGGGCTCCCTGGGGCCAACGTCCTGACTTTC.

By sample share, this clone is medium-sized. The chain joins TRBV6-5 to TRBJ1-2; 7 bases map to TRBD1. The J segment lost 11 bases and the V segment lost 2 bases, leaving 11 bases of the junction unmatched. The CDR3 sequence is 14 residues long. Germline V CDR1 and CDR2: MNHEY, SVGAGI. Written as DNA, the CDR3 is TGTGCCAGCAGTTACCAAACAGGGGCCTCGCGATACACCTTC. It encodes CASSYQTGASRYTF.

This clone was detected ten times or more. The chain uses TRBV5-4 and TRBJ1-1, with a tentative D call TRBD1 (5 bases). This CDR3 contains 13 residues. Germline CDR1 is SGHNT and CDR2 is YYREEE (reference sequence). V was clipped by 4 bases and J by 5 bases, with 12 bases between them. CDR3 residues: CASSPRGGTEAFF. The CDR3 DNA reads TGTGCCAGCAGCCCACGCGGGGGAACTGAAGCTTTCTTT.

This clone is labeled as medium-sized. V is TRBV5-1 and J is TRBJ2-3, with 7 bases aligning to TRBD1. Germline V lookup: CDR1 SGHRS, CDR2 YFSETQ. V shed 0 bases, J shed 6 bases, and the junction held 7 bases outside the gene matches. CDR3 size: 15 residues. Written as DNA, the CDR3 is TGCGCCAGCAGCTTGGTGGGACAGCCTTCGGATACGCAGTATTTT. It codes for CASSLVGQPSDTQYF.

The CDR3 bases are TGCAGTGCTAGAGACCAATGGACAGGGCGAGGGGAGCAGTACTTC. It codes for CSARDQWTGRGEQYF. The rearrangement joins TRBV20-1 to TRBJ2-7, with 8 bases identical to TRBD1. V shed 0 bases, J shed 7 bases, and the junction held 11 bases outside the gene matches. This CDR3 has 15 residues. CDR1 DFQATT and CDR2 SNEGSKA come from the germline V gene (reference sequence).

This rearrangement joins TRBV28 to TRBJ2-1, with 11 bases fitting TRBD1. Germline CDR1 reads MDHEN; CDR2 reads SYDVKM. CDR3 length equals 15 residues. V was clipped by 5 bases and J by 9 bases; unmatched bases: 9. The CDR3 DNA is TGTGCCAGCAGTCCCGCGGGACAGGGGGTTCCTGAGCAGTTCTTC. This encodes CASSPAGQGVPEQFF.

The chain links TRBV5-1 to TRBJ2-7, with D possibly matching TRBD1 (5 bases). This CDR3 region has 16 residues. Trimming took 0 bases from V and 5 from J, leaving 18 bases between them. From germline, CDR1 is SGHRS and CDR2 YFSETQ. CDR3: CASSLEQGVRSDEQYF. The CDR3 bases are TGCGCCAGCAGCTTGGAGCAAGGGGTCCGGAGCGACGAGCAGTACTTC.

This chain links TRBV13 with TRBJ2-1; tentative D call: TRBD2 (5 bases). This CDR3 has 19 residues. The V end was cut by 7 bases, the J end by 3 bases, with 28 bases between. Germline V CDR1 and CDR2: PRHDT, FYEKMQ (reference sequence). The CDR3 DNA reads as TGTGCCAGCACCCTAGCCCCCAGCGTAGGGCTGGCTAGCTACAATGAGCAGTTCTTC. Translating gives CASTLAPSVGLASYNEQFF.

This clone is deemed medium-sized. V is TRBV27 and J is TRBJ1-6; D call uncertain. The CDR3 contains 18 residues. Germline V gene sequence: CDR1 MNHEY, CDR2 SMNVEV (reference sequence). Trimming left V 1 base short and J 1 base short, with 14 bases between. CDR3 coding DNA: TGTGCCAGCAGTTTATGGTTCAGCAAAGCATCCTATAATTCACCCCTCCACTTT. Encoded protein: CASSLWFSKASYNSPLHF.

The chain has TRBV6-1 and TRBJ1-6; 7 bases are shared with TRBD1. Per the germline V gene, CDR1 is MNHNS and CDR2 is SASEGT. The CDR3 totals 14 residues. The J segment lost 9 bases and the V segment lost 6 bases, leaving 8 bases of the junction unmatched. The CDR3 reads CASSLGQAGSPLHF. The CDR3 DNA reads TGTGCCAGCAGCCTCGGACAGGCAGGTTCACCCCTCCACTTT.

By sample fraction, this clone is medium-sized. This chain links TRBV6-1 with TRBJ1-6; 9 bases agree with TRBD1. Germline V lookup: CDR1 MNHNS, CDR2 SASEGT. The J segment lost 10 bases and the V segment lost 6 bases, leaving 7 bases of the junction unmatched. This CDR3 spans 14 amino acids. As DNA, the CDR3 is TGTGCCAGCAGCCTACAGGGGGCTAGGTCACCCCTCCACTTT. Encoded protein: CASSLQGARSPLHF.

This chain connects TRBV2 to TRBJ1-2; D unclear. The CDR3 has 13 residues. The germline V gene encodes CDR1 SNHLY and CDR2 FYNNEI. In DNA form, the CDR3 reads TGTGCTTCCGGCCGGAGCCTGGCGGATGGCTACACCTTC. It encodes CASGRSLADGYTF.

This rearrangement joins TRBV6-1 to TRBJ1-2; D is unclear. The CDR3 is 14 amino acids. Germline-derived CDR1 and CDR2 are MNHNS and SASEGT. Trimming left V 3 bases short and J 4 bases short, with 12 bases between. Here the CDR3 DNA reads TGTGCCAGCAGTGACCCAGGTCTCTCCTATGGCTACACCTTC. It is translated as CASSDPGLSYGYTF.

This clone was recorded many times. V usage is TRBV30 and J usage is TRBJ2-3; 7 bases agree with TRBD2. CDR3 length: 13 amino acids. Germline CDR1 and CDR2: GTSNPN and SVGIG (reference sequence). The J segment lost 6 bases and the V segment lost 4 bases, leaving 7 bases of the junction unmatched. The CDR3 is CAWTGAGRDTQYF. The CDR3 bases are TGTGCCTGGACCGGAGCGGGGAGGGATACGCAGTATTTT.

Points on this clone: This clone may be a read error of a much larger clone one base away. This sequence joins TRBV6-1 and TRBJ2-6; the D gene is possibly TRBD1 (5 bases). Germline V lookup: CDR1 MNHNS, CDR2 SASEGT. This CDR3 contains 15 residues. The chain's CDR3 is CASSEGQSGANALTF. CDR3 bases: TGTGCCAGCAGTGAAGGGCAGTCTGGGGCCAACGCCCTGACTTTC.

This clone is labeled as medium-sized. V usage is TRBV19 and J usage is TRBJ1-1, with TRBD1 as a possible D gene (6 bases). V lost 7 bases, J lost 4 bases, and 13 bases lay in between. Germline CDR1 reads LNHDA; CDR2 reads SQIVND (reference sequence). The CDR3 has 13 residues. In DNA, the CDR3 is TGTGCCAGTAAATGGGGGGCGCTCACTGAAGCTTTCTTT. It specifies CASKWGALTEAFF. Drawing the rest from reference TRBV19 and TRBJ1-1, the complete variable domain is DGGITQSPKYLFRKEGQNVTLSCEQNLNHDAMYWYRQDPGQGLRLIYYSQIVNDFQKGDIAEGYSVSREKKESFPLTVTSAQKNPTAFYLCASKWGALTEAFFGQGTRLTVV.

CDR3 in amino acids: CASSGAGNYGYTF. The CDR3 coding sequence is TGTGCCAGCAGTGGAGCGGGGAACTATGGCTACACCTTC. V is TRBV6-1 and J is TRBJ1-2; D unresolved. With 4 bases removed from V and 2 bases from J, the gap between germline ends came to 8 bases. The CDR3 spans 13 residues. CDR1 and CDR2 (germline): MNHNS, SASEGT.